This TCR beta chain was identified during a study of T cells in Graves' hyperthyroidism and ophthalmopathy. Overall study results and limits: Among clonotypes expanded in thyroid above 0.001, most were also found in blood. By a 13 V-J model, ophthalmopathy was set apart from stable hyperthyroidism.

Germline V lookup: CDR1 MNHEY, CDR2 SMNVEV (reference sequence). The CDR3 runs to 15 residues. V shed 2 bases and J shed 4 bases, with 15 bases lying between them. Of note for this clonotype: Its antigen is still unknown.

TCR beta CDR3 regions were amplified from RNA. HTBI primers were employed in a first-round RT-PCR of the TCR CDR3. From the multiplex PCR reads, TCRdb called clonotypes with MiXCR, one entry per CDR3 protein. Of 540,000 or so distinct CDR3 sequences in the sample, about 43% were seen once. Patients having uncontrolled infection, another autoimmune disease, pregnancy or lactation were not included. The V call is TRBV27, the J call TRBJ2-7; D gene ambiguous. This sequence originates from an adult woman with Graves' disease, either hyperthyroidism or ophthalmopathy (not recorded which). What was sequenced was peripheral blood or thyroid tissue (not recorded which). In DNA form, the CDR3 reads TGTGCCAGCAGTTTAGCCTATAGTGGATCGTACGAGCAGTACTTC. This translates into CASSLAYSGSYEQYF.